The clone carrying this T cell receptor (beta chain) has just a few counts. The antigen is not known. The data originate from a study of beta chain features in type 1 diabetes. Background on the study: Examination spanned approximately 110 million sorted cells from all samples.

Study-wide findings and caveats: Across all four CD4+ subsets, people with type 1 diabetes showed modestly shorter TCRB CDR3s.

All of the isolated RNA was reverse transcribed, so expressed TCRB transcripts were sequenced. The repertoire was sequenced with immunoSEQ multiplex PCR; TCRdb's copy has only in-frame clones and lacks some. Of about 250,000 clones in the sample, about a tenth are singletons; the top ten hold over 0.015%. V was shortened by 4 bases and J by 2 bases, with 15 bases between the two germline ends. The CDR3 consists of 16 residues. Germline loops: CDR1 SGDLS, CDR2 YYNGEE. Averaging around 120 mL, one heparinised blood draw was given by each donor. Stem cell-like memory, regulatory, central memory and naive CD4+ cells were sorted via CD45RO/CCR7/CD25/CD127/CD95/CD27.

The material sequenced was naive CD4+ T cells from blood. The chain is built from TRBV9 and TRBJ2-2; D is possibly TRBD1 (6 bases). This clonotype was sampled from a man aged 30 to 45 with type 1 diabetes. Here the CDR3 reads CASSLTYRANTGELFF. In nucleotides, the CDR3 is TGTGCCAGCAGCTTAACATACAGGGCAAACACCGGGGAGCTGTTTTTT.